This entry lists 24 T cell receptor beta chains sequenced from one sample in a study of Ad26.COV2.S vaccination and SARS-CoV-2 variants. Treatment in this sample: some 20 received Ad26.COV2.S at low or high dose, single or two shots; about 5 received placebo; per-sample allocation not given. The samples were gathered on day 63 after the first injection of vaccine or placebo. TCRdb keeps only in-frame clones here, not all; method: immunoSEQ multiplex PCR. The sample includes 440,000 or so clones, around 90% of them seen just once. The sequencing used peripheral blood, collected in a trial of Ad26.COV2.S vaccine versus placebo. The receptor set was obtained from a person between 18 and 60 years old who received the Ad26.COV2.S COVID-19 vaccine or a placebo.

The chain carries TRBV5-4 and TRBJ2-5; 10 nucleotides align to TRBD2. CDR3 length: 15 amino acids. The junction had 7 bases not matched to a gene; V was cut back by 4 bases and J by 4 bases. CDR1 SGHNT and CDR2 YYREEE come from the germline V gene (reference sequence). In DNA form, the CDR3 reads TGTGCCAGCAGCCAGAGCGGGAGGGACGGAGAGACCCAGTACTTC. Encoded protein: CASSQSGRDGETQYF.

This rearrangement joins TRBV21-1 to TRBJ2-7; TRBD2 is taken as the D call from the table, unchecked against the DNA. TRBV21-1 represents a pseudogene. This CDR3 region has 15 residues. In DNA, the CDR3 is TGTGCCAGCAGCCAACCGGAGGGGATCTCCTACGAGCAGTACTTC. Residues: CASSQPEGISYEQYF.

This chain's CDR3 is CASSPAGTSWDEQFF. CDR3 DNA sequence: TGTGCCAGCAGCCCCGCAGGGACTAGCTGGGATGAGCAGTTCTTC. This chain uses TRBV13 with TRBJ2-1; 9 bases are a match to TRBD2. The ends lost 5 bases at V and 8 bases at J; junction bases unmatched: 10. Germline V CDR1 and CDR2: PRHDT, FYEKMQ (reference sequence). The CDR3 length is 15 residues.

The chain links TRBV28 to TRBJ1-4; D ambiguous. Trimming removed 3 bases at V and 1 base at J, with 9 bases between. Germline V CDR1 and CDR2: MDHEN, SYDVKM. The CDR3 extends over 15 amino acids. The CDR3 region is CASSLSFGTNEKLFF. The DNA of the CDR3 is TGTGCCAGCAGTTTGTCTTTTGGAACTAATGAAAAACTGTTTTTT.

V usage is TRBV28 and J usage is TRBJ2-4, with 11 nucleotides matching TRBD1. With 2 bases clipped from V and 7 bases from J, the junction kept 7 bases outside the gene matches. CDR1 and CDR2 (germline): MDHEN, SYDVKM. The CDR3 is made up of 16 amino acids. In nucleotides, the CDR3 is TGTGCCAGCAGTTTAATTGGGACAGGGGGTGTTAACATTCAGTACTTC. Translation: CASSLIGTGGVNIQYF.

This chain joins TRBV7-3 and TRBJ2-3; possibly TRBD2 for D (6 bases). V lost 8 bases and J 5 bases, leaving 17 bases between the germline ends. The length of the CDR3 is 14 residues. Germline V gives CDR1 SGHTA, CDR2 FQGTGA. The CDR3 spells CASSRTGVRDTQYF. CDR3 sequence (DNA): TGTGCCAGCTCAAGAACGGGAGTGAGAGATACGCAGTATTTT.

The CDR3, as DNA: TGTGCCAGCAGCAAGAACAGGGGGCGTAATTCACCCCTCCACTTT. As protein: CASSKNRGRNSPLHF. The rearrangement joins TRBV6-5 to TRBJ1-6; 9 bases map to TRBD1. Germline V gene sequence: CDR1 MNHEY, CDR2 SVGAGI. The CDR3 runs to 15 residues. Losses at the gene ends were 6 bases for V and 6 bases for J; bases not matched to a gene: 6.

This clone was found once. The chain joins TRBV5-6 to TRBJ2-4; TRBD1 matches 7 bases. This CDR3 spans 14 amino acids. J was trimmed by 6 bases and V by 0 bases; bases with no gene match: 3. The V gene's germline CDR1 is SGHDT and CDR2 YYEEEE. The CDR3 nucleotides read TGTGCCAGCAGCTTGGGCAGGGGGAGAAACATTCAGTACTTC. Translated, it gives CASSLGRGRNIQYF.

This chain uses TRBV10-3 with TRBJ2-7, with 7 nucleotides matching TRBD2. CDR1 is ENHRY, CDR2 SYGVKD, per germline. J was trimmed by 3 bases and V by 2 bases; bases with no gene match: 13. The CDR3 loop spans 17 amino acids. DNA of the CDR3: TGTGCCATCAGTGAGGGGAGGGGAGAGGGACTGGGCTACGAGCAGTACTTC. Translated, it gives CAISEGRGEGLGYEQYF.

V usage is TRBV6-2 or TRBV6-3 and J usage is TRBJ2-1, with 9 bases identical to TRBD2. The germline V gene has CDR1 MNHEY and CDR2 SVGEGT. V trimming: 6 bases; J trimming: 6 bases; junction bases outside the gene matches: 3. The length of the CDR3 is 13 residues. The CDR3 region has the DNA TGTGCCAGCAGGCCTAGCGGGACCAATGAGCAGTTCTTC. Translating gives CASRPSGTNEQFF.

The sample holds one count of this clone. The gene calls are TRBV11-3 and TRBJ2-2; 7 nucleotides match TRBD2. Trimming cost V 1 base and J 7 bases; bases outside gene matches: 3. The CDR3 is 14 amino acids. CDR1 and CDR2 from the germline V gene are SGHNT and YENEEA. CDR3 region: CASSLAGGNGELFF. In nucleotides, the CDR3 is TGTGCCAGCAGCTTAGCGGGAGGTAACGGGGAGCTGTTTTTT.

This clone was recorded a few times. This chain uses TRBV19 with TRBJ2-2; D possibly corresponds to TRBD1 (6 bases). The CDR3 consists of 15 residues. Looked up from germline, CDR1 is LNHDA and CDR2 is SQIVND (reference sequence). V shed 6 bases and J shed 5 bases, with 16 bases lying between them. CDR3 loop: CASRSPATGTGELFF. For the CDR3, the DNA is TGTGCCAGTAGATCCCCGGCGACAGGAACCGGGGAGCTGTTTTTT.

The chain is built from TRBV18 and TRBJ1-1; no definite D call. Trimming left V 6 bases short and J 0 bases short, with 14 bases between. Germline V gene sequence: CDR1 KGHSH, CDR2 LQKENI. CDR3 length: 15 residues. CDR3 residues: CASSPIAVLNTEAFF. The DNA for the CDR3 is TGTGCCAGCTCGCCTATAGCAGTGTTGAACACTGAAGCTTTCTTT.

The chain recombines TRBV3-1 (or the pseudogene TRBV3-2) with TRBJ1-2; D call uncertain. The CDR3 totals 13 residues. Trimming removed 0 bases from V and 8 bases from J, with 10 bases in between. Germline CDR1 reads LGHDT; CDR2 reads YNNKEL (reference sequence). CDR3 in DNA: TGTGCCAGCAGCCAAGACACCTACAGCGGCTACACCTTC. Protein sequence: CASSQDTYSGYTF.

The chain uses TRBV7-8 and TRBJ2-7; 9 bases are a match to TRBD2. The trim removed 6 bases at V and 2 bases at J, leaving 5 bases unmatched. The CDR3 runs 14 residues. Germline-derived CDR1 and CDR2 are SGHVS and FQNEAQ. In nucleotides, the CDR3 is TGTGCCAGCAGATCGGGACTAGCAACCTACGAGCAGTACTTC. It encodes CASRSGLATYEQYF.

The sample holds one count of this clone. V and J are TRBV7-2 and TRBJ2-1; either TRBD1 or TRBD2 may supply D (5 bases each). The CDR3 extends over 15 amino acids. CDR1 is SGHTA and CDR2 is FQGNSA in the germline V gene. Deletions cut 1 base from V and 9 bases from J, with 16 bases between. In DNA form, the CDR3 reads TGTGCCAGCAGCTTAGACGGGACCACCGGAGGTGAGCAGTTCTTC. Protein sequence: CASSLDGTTGGEQFF.

This sequence joins TRBV25-1 and TRBJ2-2; TRBD2 aligns across 7 bases. Germline V gene data show CDR1 as MGHDK and CDR2 as SYGVNS. This CDR3 comprises 15 residues. The junction had 8 bases not matched to a gene; V was cut back by 4 bases and J by 6 bases. This CDR3 reads CASSVPSGLAGELFF. The DNA for the CDR3 is TGTGCCAGCAGTGTGCCTAGCGGTTTGGCCGGGGAGCTGTTTTTT.

This clone was observed a single time. The chain has TRBV28 and TRBJ2-5; D is unresolved. The germline gives CDR1 MDHEN, CDR2 SYDVKM. The CDR3 runs 14 residues. Trimming shortened V by 5 bases and J by 1 base, and 11 bases separated the two germline ends. The CDR3 here is CASSLPLGQETQYF. As DNA, the CDR3 is TGTGCCAGCAGTCTCCCCCTCGGCCAAGAGACCCAGTACTTC.

The chain links TRBV29-1 to TRBJ2-7; TRBD2 agrees at 10 bases. This CDR3 is 13 amino acids long. Germline CDR1 SQVTM, CDR2 ANQGSEA. V shed 4 bases, J shed 5 bases, and the junction held 5 bases outside the gene matches. CDR3 loop: CSVASGSGHEQYF. The CDR3 region has the DNA TGCAGCGTTGCTAGCGGGAGTGGACACGAGCAGTACTTC.

The rearrangement links TRBV14 to TRBJ1-1, with D possibly being TRBD1 (5 bases). Germline CDR1 and CDR2: SGHDN and FVKESK. V lost 4 bases to trimming and J lost 6 bases, with 12 bases between them. The CDR3 spans 13 residues. The DNA of the CDR3 is TGTGCCAGCAGCCGAGACATGGGGGCTGAAGCTTTCTTT. Translation: CASSRDMGAEAFF.

V gene TRBV9 combines with J gene TRBJ2-7; 7 bases match TRBD2. V shed 0 bases, J shed 4 bases, and the junction held 7 bases outside the gene matches. This CDR3 spans 15 amino acids. Per the germline V gene, CDR1 is SGDLS and CDR2 is YYNGEE. In DNA form, the CDR3 reads TGTGCCAGCAGCGTAGATGATAGCGGGCGATACGAGCAGTACTTC. Residues: CASSVDDSGRYEQYF.

The CDR3 protein is CASSYEGLETQYF. DNA for the CDR3: TGTGCCAGCAGTTACGAGGGCCTGGAGACCCAGTACTTC. The chain uses TRBV6-6 and TRBJ2-5; perhaps TRBD2 as D (5 bases). This CDR3 spans 13 amino acids. Per the germline V gene, CDR1 is MNHNY and CDR2 is SVGAGI (reference sequence). With 2 bases removed from V and 5 bases from J, the gap between germline ends came to 9 bases.

A word on this clone: Mismatch with germline at one junction end may stem from a read error. The chain is built from TRBV15 and TRBJ1-1, with D unclear. This CDR3 has 18 residues. Germline CDR1 is LNHNV and CDR2 is YYDKDF (reference sequence). CDR3 sequence (DNA): TGTGCCACCAACAGAGATTTCGCGGCAGCCCCTAGCTACACTGAAGCTTTCTTT. It translates to CATNRDFAAAPSYTEAFF. Supplemented by reference TRBV15 and TRBJ1-1, the full variable domain reads DAMVIQNPRYQVTQFGKPVTLSCSQTLNHNVMYWYQQKSSQAPKLLFHYYDKDFNNEADTPDNFQSRRPNTSFCFLDIRSPGLGDTAMYLCATNRDFAAAPSYTEAFFGQGTRLTVV.

This chain links TRBV29-1 with TRBJ2-1; D not resolved. Germline CDR1 and CDR2: SQVTM and ANQGSEA. The CDR3 runs 11 residues. Trimming removed 4 bases at V and 7 bases at J, with 8 bases between. The CDR3 here is CSVVQNNEQFF. CDR3 DNA: TGCAGCGTTGTACAGAATAATGAGCAGTTCTTC.